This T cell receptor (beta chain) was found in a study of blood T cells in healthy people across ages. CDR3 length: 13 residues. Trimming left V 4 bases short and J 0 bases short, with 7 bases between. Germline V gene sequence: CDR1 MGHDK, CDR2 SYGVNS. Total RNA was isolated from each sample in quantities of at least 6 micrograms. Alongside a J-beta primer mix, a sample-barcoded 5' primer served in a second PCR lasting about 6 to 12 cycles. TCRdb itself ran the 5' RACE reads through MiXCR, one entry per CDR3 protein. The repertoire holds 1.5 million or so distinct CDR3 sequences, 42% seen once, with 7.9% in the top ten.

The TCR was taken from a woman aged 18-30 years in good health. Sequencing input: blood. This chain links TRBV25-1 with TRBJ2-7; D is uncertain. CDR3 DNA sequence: TGTGCCAGCAGTGCGGCCTCCTCCTACGAGCAGTACTTC. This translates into CASSAASSYEQYF.